Shown below are 15 T cell receptor beta chains from a single sample sequenced in a study of control samples from healthy donors and cancer patients. Assay used: immunoSEQ multiplex PCR; TCRdb lists only in-frame clones, some missing. Of more than 15,000 clones listed, around 89% are singletons. Source material: PBMCs. All receptors come from a woman aged 55-69 years with head and neck cancer.

The V call is TRBV6-2 or TRBV6-3, the J call TRBJ2-2, with D possibly being TRBD2 (6 bases). V was shortened by 1 base and J by 1 base, with 7 bases between the two germline ends. Germline loops: CDR1 MNHEY, CDR2 SVGEGT. The CDR3 runs to 15 residues. CDR3 in amino acids: CASSYLGGNTGELFF. The CDR3 DNA reads TGTGCCAGCAGTTACTTGGGGGGGAACACCGGGGAGCTGTTTTTT.

The V and J genes are TRBV6-1 and TRBJ2-4, with D possibly being TRBD2 (6 bases). The V and J ends lost 2 bases and 0 bases respectively, with 8 bases between them. CDR3 length: 15 residues. CDR1 is MNHNS and CDR2 is SASEGT in the germline V gene. CDR3 protein: CASSELGGAKNIQYF. CDR3 bases: TGTGCCAGCAGTGAATTGGGGGGAGCCAAAAACATTCAGTACTTC.

The V and J genes are TRBV4-2 and TRBJ1-1, with 7 bases aligning to TRBD1. This CDR3 spans 13 amino acids. Losses at the gene ends were 0 bases for V and 10 bases for J; bases not matched to a gene: 5. Germline CDR1 reads LGHNA; CDR2 reads YNFKEQ. The CDR3 protein is CASSQDRQGAAFF. CDR3 sequence (DNA): TGTGCCAGCAGCCAAGATCGACAGGGAGCAGCTTTCTTT.

In its sample, this clone was seen a few times. CDR3 bases: TGTGCCAGCCGGGGAGGGGATCCCTCCTATAATTCACCCCTCCACTTT. Translated, it gives CASRGGDPSYNSPLHF. The chain has TRBV2 and TRBJ1-6, with D possibly being TRBD1 (5 bases). The CDR3 loop spans 16 amino acids. Germline V CDR1 and CDR2: SNHLY, FYNNEI. The V end lost 8 bases, the J end lost 0 bases, and 14 bases lay between the germline ends.

The V gene is TRBV10-2, the J gene TRBJ1-3; D not resolved. The V end was cut by 6 bases, the J end by 3 bases, with 15 bases between. The CDR3 has 15 amino acids. Per the germline V gene, CDR1 is WSHSY and CDR2 is SAAADI. CDR3 sequence reads: CASRRTVEGGNTIYF. The CDR3 nucleotides read TGCGCCAGCAGGAGAACAGTCGAAGGTGGAAACACCATATATTTT.

V and J are TRBV28 and TRBJ1-5; 7 bases match TRBD1. Per germline, CDR1 MDHEN and CDR2 SYDVKM. Trimming took 2 bases from V and 2 from J; bases not matched to a gene: 3. CDR3 length: 15 residues. The CDR3 is CASSLRGGGNQPQHF. DNA for the CDR3: TGTGCCAGCAGTTTAAGAGGGGGCGGCAATCAGCCCCAGCATTTT.

The rearrangement uses TRBV7-9 and TRBJ1-1; D might be TRBD1 (6 bases). There are 13 residues in the CDR3. Germline CDR1 and CDR2: SEHNR and FQNEAQ (reference sequence). The V and J ends lost 5 bases and 4 bases respectively, with 11 bases between them. The CDR3 coding sequence is TGTGCCAGCAGCGCACGCAGGGGCACTGAAGCTTTCTTT. This codes for CASSARRGTEAFF. Variable domain in full (rest from reference TRBV7-9 and TRBJ1-1): DTGVSQNPRHKITKRGQNVTFRCDPISEHNRLYWYRQTLGQGPEFLTYFQNEAQLEKSRLLSDRFSAERPKGSFSTLEIQRTEQGDSAMYLCASSARRGTEAFFGQGTRLTVV.

The chain employs TRBV11-2 and TRBJ2-5, with D possibly matching TRBD2 (5 bases). Per the germline V gene, CDR1 is SGHAT and CDR2 is FQNNGV. V dropped 1 base and J dropped 1 base, with 7 bases sitting between them. The CDR3 has 14 amino acids. The CDR3 bases are TGTGCCAGCAGCTTAGGACTAACCCAAGAGACCCAGTACTTC. It translates to CASSLGLTQETQYF.

The genes are TRBV27 and TRBJ1-1; 8 nucleotides agree with TRBD1. The CDR3 sequence is 15 residues long. Germline V lookup: CDR1 MNHEY, CDR2 SMNVEV (reference sequence). V shed 6 bases, J shed 0 bases, and the junction held 6 bases outside the gene matches. The CDR3 DNA is TGTGCCAGCAGGGGCTCAGGGGGCCTGAACACTGAAGCTTTCTTT. This encodes CASRGSGGLNTEAFF.

By sample share, this clone is medium-sized. This sequence joins TRBV5-6 and TRBJ2-7; D unclear. CDR3 length: 14 amino acids. Germline-derived CDR1 and CDR2 are SGHDT and YYEEEE. V was trimmed by 0 bases and J by 2 bases, leaving 9 bases between them. This CDR3 reads CASSLGDGTYEQYF. CDR3 sequence (DNA): TGTGCCAGCAGCTTGGGGGATGGTACCTACGAGCAGTACTTC.

J is TRBJ1-5 and V is TRBV5-1; unclear D gene. This CDR3 contains 13 residues. V lost 4 bases, J lost 0 bases, and 5 bases lay in between. The germline V gene encodes CDR1 SGHRS and CDR2 YFSETQ. CDR3 protein: CASSVDSNQPQHF. CDR3 in DNA: TGCGCCAGCAGCGTGGATAGCAATCAGCCCCAGCATTTT.

The chain links TRBV28 to TRBJ2-7; D is ambiguous. This CDR3 spans 13 amino acids. Germline CDR1 is MDHEN and CDR2 is SYDVKM. V lost 5 bases to trimming and J lost 6 bases, with 14 bases between them. The CDR3 DNA reads TGTGCCAGCAGTAACTCGGTTCGAGCCGAGCAGTACTTC. Its translation is CASSNSVRAEQYF.

This rearrangement joins TRBV5-6 to TRBJ2-3, with D tentatively TRBD1 (5 bases). Germline V lookup: CDR1 SGHDT, CDR2 YYEEEE. Trimming removed 4 bases from V and 0 bases from J, with 15 bases in between. This CDR3 spans 16 amino acids. Written as DNA, the CDR3 is TGTGCCAGCAGCCAGGGTAGGCGACCTAGCACAGATACGCAGTATTTT. This translates into CASSQGRRPSTDTQYF.

The J gene is TRBJ2-1, the V gene TRBV9; maybe TRBD1 (6 bases). Germline V gene sequence: CDR1 SGDLS, CDR2 YYNGEE. This CDR3 contains 16 residues. Trimming stripped 4 bases from V and 3 bases from J, with 17 bases between. The CDR3 protein is CASSPPGRGRYNEQFF. Here the CDR3 DNA reads TGTGCCAGCAGCCCCCCTGGCAGGGGCCGCTACAATGAGCAGTTCTTC.

V usage is TRBV24-1 and J usage is TRBJ1-5, with a possible D match to TRBD1 (6 bases). This CDR3 comprises 16 residues. Germline V gene lookup returns CDR1 KGHDR and CDR2 SFDVKD. V lost 9 bases and J lost 2, with 19 bases in between. Here the CDR3 reads CATAPGQRGGNQPQHF. The CDR3 nucleotides read TGTGCCACCGCACCGGGACAACGAGGCGGCAATCAGCCCCAGCATTTT.